The clone carrying this TCR beta chain appeared a single time. Its antigen is not known. As to time point: 2014-2015 season, pre-vaccination. No donor had influenza vaccine in the prior 6 months; all lived in the community. These data come from a study of follicular helper T cells after annual influenza vaccination. Points from the study as a whole: ICOS-CD38- cTfh most often held earlier Day 7 ICOS+CD38+ clones. ICOS+CD38+ cTfh clonality tracked population frequency, and its change tracked circulating plasmablast change.

Sequencing of TCRB used Survey level resolution. Data came from immunoSEQ multiplex PCR; TCRdb stores just in-frame clones and leaves some out. The sample lists about 14,000 clones, 84% seen once, with about 0.26% in the top ten. CDR1 is SGHNT, CDR2 YYREEE, per germline (reference sequence). The CDR3 has 13 residues. V was cut by 4 bases and J by 0 bases, with 8 bases left in between. The chain combines TRBV5-4 with TRBJ2-7, with D perhaps matching TRBD1 (6 bases). Sample: CXCR5- memory CD4+ T cells sorted from blood, taken on the day of influenza vaccination. The clonotype comes from an adult who received the influenza vaccine. The CDR3 is CASSHRDSYEQYF. In DNA, the CDR3 is TGTGCCAGCAGCCACAGGGACTCCTACGAGCAGTACTTC.